The sequence of this T cell receptor beta chain was determined in a study of blood T cell repertoires in COVID-19. For the study at large: Sites in the United States, Italy and Spain provided acute and convalescent COVID-19 samples. The analysed material was cDNA or gDNA that came from T cells, B-cell-depleted T cells, or PBMCs.

In the original analysis: Amplification with reference gene primers provided the estimates of nucleated cell counts. Repertoires were generated with immunoSEQ multiplex PCR, while TCRdb's copy carries only in-frame clones and drops some. V and J calls and clone size are as listed in that table; D and trimming were resolved from the DNA. The data hold roughly 100,000 clones, with 70% to 75% observed a single time. V shed 5 bases and J 4 bases; nucleotides not matched to a gene: 12. The CDR3 sequence is 16 residues long. Germline V gene sequence: CDR1 LNHNV, CDR2 YYDKDF (reference sequence). This receptor was taken from a human donor with acute or convalescent COVID-19. The donor label of this sample is uncertain. V is TRBV15 and J is TRBJ1-2, with TRBD1 matching over 8 bases. Sequencing used peripheral blood. The CDR3 bases are TGTGCCACCAGCGACGCAGCAGGGGGCTGGGGCTATGGCTACACCTTC. This codes for CATSDAAGGWGYGYTF.